A single sample gave rise to the 12 T cell receptor beta chains below, sequenced in a study of blood T cell repertoires in COVID-19. Assay: immunoSEQ multiplex PCR; the TCRdb copy retains only in-frame clones and omits some. This table has about 65,000 clones, roughly nine tenths appearing once. Sequences were obtained from peripheral blood. The receptor set was obtained from a man in his sixties with acute or convalescent COVID-19.

V and J are TRBV2 and TRBJ1-6; no clear D gene. The germline CDR1 and CDR2 sequences are SNHLY and FYNNEI. V was trimmed by 6 bases and J by 9 bases, leaving 15 bases between them. There are 14 residues in the CDR3. CDR3 nucleotide sequence: TGTGCCAGCAGCTCAGAAAACCCAACTTCACCCCTCCACTTT. Protein product: CASSSENPTSPLHF. Using reference TRBV2 and TRBJ1-6 for the parts outside the CDR3, the full variable domain is EPEVTQTPSHQVTQMGQEVILRCVPISNHLYFYWYRQILGQKVEFLVSFYNNEISEKSEIFDDQFSVERPDGSNFTLKIRSTKLEDSAMYFCASSSENPTSPLHFGNGTRLTVT.

This chain uses TRBV7-2 with TRBJ1-6, with 7 bases identical to TRBD1. V gave up 3 bases and J gave up 10 bases; unmatched junction bases: 9. The CDR3 runs to 15 residues. Looked up from germline, CDR1 is SGHTA and CDR2 is FQGNSA. The CDR3 DNA reads TGTGCCAGCAGCTTTGGGAGACAGGGCAAATCACCCCTCCACTTT. Amino acid sequence: CASSFGRQGKSPLHF.

This rearrangement joins TRBV6-5 to TRBJ1-2; D unresolved. Germline loops: CDR1 MNHEY, CDR2 SVGAGI. The CDR3 extends over 13 amino acids. V was shortened by 6 bases and J by 8 bases, with 16 bases between the two germline ends. The CDR3 DNA is TGTGCCAGCAGCGACCCGGGGAAGACGGGCTACACCTTC. Protein sequence: CASSDPGKTGYTF.

This CDR3 reads CASSRTPQETQYF. Written as DNA, the CDR3 is TGTGCCAGCAGCAGGACTCCCCAAGAGACCCAGTACTTC. The chain links TRBV7-9 to TRBJ2-5; perhaps TRBD2 as D (5 bases). The CDR3 covers 13 residues. CDR1 and CDR2 (germline): SEHNR, FQNEAQ (reference sequence). Trimming removed 5 bases from V and 1 base from J, with 8 bases in between.

The chain is built from TRBV27 and TRBJ2-5, with D unresolved. Deletions cut 5 bases from V and 4 bases from J, with 5 bases between. Germline V lookup: CDR1 MNHEY, CDR2 SMNVEV (reference sequence). CDR3 length: 11 residues. CDR3 amino acids: CASSPGETQYF. CDR3 coding DNA: TGTGCCAGCAGTCCGGGAGAGACCCAGTACTTC.

The chain couples TRBV9 to TRBJ2-7; 10 bases line up with TRBD1. Germline V lookup: CDR1 SGDLS, CDR2 YYNGEE. The CDR3 spans 15 residues. With 3 bases clipped from V and 3 bases from J, the junction kept 6 bases outside the gene matches. Here the CDR3 reads CASSEGGQGFYEQYF. In DNA, the CDR3 is TGTGCCAGCAGCGAGGGGGGACAGGGGTTCTACGAGCAGTACTTC.

The chain joins TRBV6-5 to TRBJ1-3; D possibly corresponds to TRBD1 (6 bases). CDR1 and CDR2 (germline): MNHEY, SVGAGI. The V gene lost 6 bases and the J gene lost 4 bases, with 13 bases spanning the gap. The CDR3 length is 14 residues. CDR3 in amino acids: CASSRTGLGNTIYF. DNA of the CDR3: TGTGCCAGCAGCCGAACAGGGTTAGGAAACACCATATATTTT.

This clone was seen only once. This chain connects TRBV19 to TRBJ1-1; no clear D gene. This CDR3 is 14 amino acids long. Germline-derived CDR1 and CDR2 are LNHDA and SQIVND (reference sequence). The V and J ends lost 0 bases and 1 base respectively, with 6 bases between them. The CDR3 loop reads CASSIDGENTEAFF. In DNA form, the CDR3 reads TGTGCCAGTAGTATAGACGGGGAGAACACTGAAGCTTTCTTT. Full variable domain (remainder filled in from reference TRBV19 and TRBJ1-1): DGGITQSPKYLFRKEGQNVTLSCEQNLNHDAMYWYRQDPGQGLRLIYYSQIVNDFQKGDIAEGYSVSREKKESFPLTVTSAQKNPTAFYLCASSIDGENTEAFFGQGTRLTVV.

The chain links TRBV6-1 to TRBJ1-2; D not certain. The CDR3 spans 15 residues. Germline loops: CDR1 MNHNS, CDR2 SASEGT. The ends were cut back, 0 bases at V and 4 bases at J, with 12 bases in the middle. The CDR3 is CASSEALITGYGYTF. In DNA form, the CDR3 reads TGTGCCAGCAGTGAAGCGTTGATTACTGGCTATGGCTACACCTTC.

V gene TRBV5-5 combines with J gene TRBJ1-5, with 7 bases that match TRBD1. CDR3 size: 15 residues. Germline V lookup: CDR1 SGHKS, CDR2 YYEKEE (reference sequence). Losses at the gene ends were 4 bases for V and 6 bases for J; bases not matched to a gene: 10. Here the CDR3 reads CASSAAGTEGQPQHF. The CDR3 DNA is TGTGCCAGCAGCGCTGCTGGGACAGAGGGTCAGCCCCAGCATTTT. Drawing the rest from reference TRBV5-5 and TRBJ1-5, the complete variable domain is DAGVTQSPTHLIKTRGQQVTLRCSPISGHKSVSWYQQVLGQGPQFIFQYYEKEERGRGNFPDRFSARQFPNYSSELNVNALLLGDSALYLCASSAAGTEGQPQHFGDGTRLSIL.

This chain joins TRBV25-1 and TRBJ1-2; 7 bases are shared with TRBD1. This CDR3 spans 14 amino acids. Unmatched junction bases numbered 11, after V lost 6 bases and J lost 7 bases. Germline V gene lookup returns CDR1 MGHDK and CDR2 SYGVNS. This CDR3 reads CASRSLQGRSGYTF. The CDR3 DNA reads as TGTGCCAGCAGGTCACTACAGGGGAGAAGTGGCTACACCTTC.

The chain employs TRBV7-9 and TRBJ1-1; the D gene is possibly TRBD1 (5 bases). V lost 5 bases to trimming and J lost 4 bases, with 20 bases between them. The CDR3 has 16 residues. CDR1 is SEHNR and CDR2 is FQNEAQ in the germline V gene (reference sequence). CDR3 DNA sequence: TGTGCCAGCAGCACGACAATCCAGGGTGTACGCACTGAAGCTTTCTTT. This encodes CASSTTIQGVRTEAFF.